The 28 T cell receptor beta chains presented below share a single source sample, sequenced in a study of blood T cell repertoires in COVID-19. Assay used: immunoSEQ multiplex PCR; TCRdb lists only in-frame clones, some missing. The sample includes under 350,000 clones, less than 90% of them seen just once. Sequencing was done on a sample of peripheral blood. The receptors here all came from a human donor in a cohort sampled during active COVID-19.

The chain combines TRBV15 with TRBJ2-6; D not certain. CDR1 and CDR2 from the germline V gene are LNHNV and YYDKDF (reference sequence). V was trimmed by 3 bases and J by 5 bases, leaving 5 bases between them. This CDR3 region has 13 residues. The CDR3 sequence is CATSSEWANVLTF. CDR3 in DNA: TGTGCCACCAGCAGCGAGTGGGCCAACGTCCTGACTTTC.

This rearrangement joins TRBV2 to TRBJ2-1; 7 nucleotides line up with TRBD1. This CDR3 is 14 amino acids long. V shed 7 bases and J 5 bases; nucleotides not matched to a gene: 8. Looked up from germline, CDR1 is SNHLY and CDR2 is FYNNEI. The CDR3 coding sequence is TGTGCCAGCAACGGGTGGGACAGAGACAATGAGCAGTTCTTC. This gives the protein CASNGWDRDNEQFF.

This rearrangement joins TRBV6-5 to TRBJ2-2; TRBD2 might be the D (5 bases). The CDR3 contains 13 residues. The germline V gene encodes CDR1 MNHEY and CDR2 SVGAGI. Deletions cut 5 bases from V and 5 bases from J, with 9 bases between. The CDR3 protein is CASSRGSTGELFF. The CDR3 DNA reads as TGTGCCAGCAGTCGGGGAAGTACCGGGGAGCTGTTTTTT.

The V and J genes are TRBV19 and TRBJ2-2, with D perhaps matching TRBD2 (6 bases). The germline V gene encodes CDR1 LNHDA and CDR2 SQIVND (reference sequence). Trimming stripped 8 bases from V and 2 bases from J, with 12 bases between. The CDR3 has 14 amino acids. The CDR3 DNA reads TGTGCCAGTTCCCGGGACTCCAACACCGGGGAGCTGTTTTTT. Translation: CASSRDSNTGELFF.

V usage is TRBV5-1 and J usage is TRBJ2-3, with D tentatively TRBD2 (5 bases). The CDR3 length is 15 residues. The germline V gene has CDR1 SGHRS and CDR2 YFSETQ. Trimming stripped 2 bases from V and 2 bases from J, with 12 bases between. The CDR3 DNA sequence: TGCGCCAGCAGCTTTACTAGTCCCCCCACAGATACGCAGTATTTT. Translated: CASSFTSPPTDTQYF.

This chain uses TRBV7-9 with TRBJ2-1; 9 positions match TRBD2. The germline V gene has CDR1 SEHNR and CDR2 FQNEAQ (reference sequence). V lost 5 bases to trimming and J lost 6 bases; unmatched junction nucleotides: 8. The CDR3 runs to 15 residues. The CDR3 reads CASSPYAGGPNEQFF. DNA for the CDR3: TGTGCCAGCAGCCCATACGCGGGAGGGCCCAATGAGCAGTTCTTC.

This chain joins TRBV9 and TRBJ1-1; possibly TRBD1 for D (5 bases). V was shortened by 3 bases and J by 6 bases, with 21 bases between the two germline ends. This CDR3 spans 16 amino acids. The germline CDR1 and CDR2 sequences are SGDLS and YYNGEE. Written as DNA, the CDR3 is TGTGCCAGCAGCGCCGACATAGCGATCGGGGGGGCTGAAGCTTTCTTT. It is translated as CASSADIAIGGAEAFF. Together with reference TRBV9 and TRBJ1-1, the CDR3 gives the full variable domain: DSGVTQTPKHLITATGQRVTLRCSPRSGDLSVYWYQQSLDQGLQFLIQYYNGEERAKGNILERFSAQQFPDLHSELNLSSLELGDSALYFCASSADIAIGGAEAFFGQGTRLTVV.

The chain uses TRBV30 and TRBJ1-1, with D hard to call. CDR3 length: 13 amino acids. Per germline, CDR1 GTSNPN and CDR2 SVGIG (reference sequence). Trimming removed 2 bases at V and 0 bases at J, with 7 bases between. CDR3 bases: TGTGCCTGGAGTTCACAGTTGAACACTGAAGCTTTCTTT. Residues: CAWSSQLNTEAFF.

The chain uses TRBV19 and TRBJ1-5, with D maybe TRBD1 (6 bases). There are 15 residues in the CDR3. Per germline, CDR1 LNHDA and CDR2 SQIVND (reference sequence). V lost 7 bases, J lost 4 bases, and 17 bases lay in between. The DNA for the CDR3 is TGTGCCAGTAACCCCGTGGACAGACCTAATCAGCCCCAGCATTTT. It yields the protein CASNPVDRPNQPQHF.

The chain couples TRBV5-1 to TRBJ1-5, with D possibly TRBD1 on 6 matching bases. CDR1 SGHRS and CDR2 YFSETQ come from the germline V gene. CDR3 length: 18 residues. V was clipped by 0 bases and J by 0 bases, with 16 bases between them. The CDR3 coding sequence is TGCGCCAGCAGCTTGGACAGGGCACTTAACTATAGCAATCAGCCCCAGCATTTT. This sequence encodes CASSLDRALNYSNQPQHF.

In its sample, this clone was seen once. The chain employs TRBV5-1 and TRBJ2-1, with 13 nucleotides matching TRBD2. V trimming: 4 bases; J trimming: 7 bases; junction bases outside the gene matches: 5. The CDR3 covers 15 residues. Germline V gene data show CDR1 as SGHRS and CDR2 as YFSETQ. CDR3 protein: CASSGRLAGGNEQFF. Here the CDR3 DNA reads TGCGCCAGCAGCGGAAGACTAGCGGGAGGAAATGAGCAGTTCTTC.

The chain recombines TRBV14 with TRBJ2-3; 12 bases map to TRBD2. J lost 4 bases, V lost 4 bases, and 6 bases had no gene match. The CDR3 is 16 residues long. CDR1 SGHDN and CDR2 FVKESK come from the germline V gene. CDR3 DNA sequence: TGTGCCAGCAGCCGACTAGCGGGAGAGGGGTCAGATACGCAGTATTTT. Amino acid sequence: CASSRLAGEGSDTQYF.

The V call is TRBV7-9, the J call TRBJ2-2; 10 nucleotides match TRBD1. There are 16 residues in the CDR3. Germline CDR1 is SEHNR and CDR2 is FQNEAQ (reference sequence). The junction had 7 bases not matched to a gene; V was cut back by 5 bases and J by 4 bases. CDR3 loop: CASSRRDRGGTGELFF. The DNA of the CDR3 is TGTGCCAGCAGCCGCCGGGACAGGGGAGGCACCGGGGAGCTGTTTTTT.

CDR3 sequence (DNA): TGTGCCAGCAGCGCCGGGACAGGGACCACAGATACGCAGTATTTT. Its translation: CASSAGTGTTDTQYF. This rearrangement joins TRBV2 to TRBJ2-3; 9 nucleotides match TRBD1. V lost 6 bases to trimming and J lost 2 bases; unmatched junction nucleotides: 6. This CDR3 comprises 15 residues. Germline V CDR1 and CDR2: SNHLY, FYNNEI.

The chain employs TRBV2 and TRBJ2-2; D perhaps matches TRBD2 (5 bases). Trimming took 8 bases from V and 3 from J, leaving 10 bases between them. This CDR3 comprises 13 residues. In germline, CDR1 is SNHLY, CDR2 FYNNEI. The CDR3 DNA reads as TGTGCCAGCCACGTGGACTACACCGGGGAGCTGTTTTTT. This gives the protein CASHVDYTGELFF.

This clone appeared a few times. The V and J genes are TRBV19 and TRBJ2-2; D possibly corresponds to TRBD2 (5 bases). The CDR3 length is 14 residues. V was trimmed by 7 bases and J by 0 bases, leaving 9 bases between them. The germline V gene has CDR1 LNHDA and CDR2 SQIVND (reference sequence). This CDR3 reads CASNRGANTGELFF. CDR3 sequence (DNA): TGTGCCAGTAACCGGGGAGCGAACACCGGGGAGCTGTTTTTT. The whole variable domain, filled in from reference TRBV19 and TRBJ2-2, reads DGGITQSPKYLFRKEGQNVTLSCEQNLNHDAMYWYRQDPGQGLRLIYYSQIVNDFQKGDIAEGYSVSREKKESFPLTVTSAQKNPTAFYLCASNRGANTGELFFGEGSRLTVL.

The chain employs TRBV7-9 and TRBJ2-5; TRBD2 matches at 8 bases. The trim removed 5 bases at V and 5 bases at J, leaving 10 bases unmatched. Germline values: CDR1 SEHNR, CDR2 FQNEAQ (reference sequence). This CDR3 contains 15 residues. The CDR3 DNA sequence: TGTGCCAGCAGCGGAATCAGCGGGAGTCAGGAGACCCAGTACTTC. It translates to CASSGISGSQETQYF. The entire variable domain, with the rest obtained from reference TRBV7-9 and TRBJ2-5, is as follows: DTGVSQNPRHKITKRGQNVTFRCDPISEHNRLYWYRQTLGQGPEFLTYFQNEAQLEKSRLLSDRFSAERPKGSFSTLEIQRTEQGDSAMYLCASSGISGSQETQYFGPGTRLLVL.

The rearrangement joins TRBV4-1 to TRBJ1-3; TRBD1 is a possible D gene (6 bases). V lost 3 bases, J lost 2 bases, and 14 bases lay in between. The CDR3 loop spans 16 amino acids. Germline values: CDR1 MGHRA, CDR2 YSYEKL. CDR3 nucleotides: TGCGCCAGCAGCCAGGAACCGACAGGAGCTGGAAACACCATATATTTT. It specifies CASSQEPTGAGNTIYF.

This sequence joins TRBV19 and TRBJ2-1; perhaps TRBD2 as D (5 bases). The CDR3 extends over 18 amino acids. Germline V gene sequence: CDR1 LNHDA, CDR2 SQIVND (reference sequence). The germline V and J ends were trimmed by 3 bases and 6 bases, with 24 bases remaining between them. The CDR3 nucleotides read TGTGCCAGTAGTATGCCCCCGAGCCCGGGAAGATCCCGCAATGAGCAGTTCTTC. It yields the protein CASSMPPSPGRSRNEQFF.

V is TRBV5-1 and J is TRBJ2-7, with a tentative D call TRBD2 (6 bases). The CDR3 loop spans 13 amino acids. From germline, CDR1 is SGHRS and CDR2 YFSETQ. The V end lost 4 bases, the J end lost 6 bases, and 14 bases lay between the germline ends. CDR3 protein: CASSAGTEGEQYF. Here the CDR3 DNA reads TGCGCCAGCAGCGCGGGGACGGAAGGCGAGCAGTACTTC.

This rearrangement joins TRBV5-4 to TRBJ1-1; no clear D. Germline CDR1 SGHNT, CDR2 YYREEE (reference sequence). The CDR3 length is 13 residues. V lost 0 bases and J lost 2, with 5 bases in between. In DNA, the CDR3 is TGTGCCAGCAGCTTGGTAGCCAACACTGAAGCTTTCTTT. It encodes CASSLVANTEAFF.

The chain has TRBV24-1 and TRBJ2-1; 12 nucleotides align to TRBD1. Germline CDR1 reads KGHDR; CDR2 reads SFDVKD. Losses at the gene ends were 3 bases for V and 7 bases for J; bases not matched to a gene: 12. CDR3 size: 18 residues. The CDR3 bases are TGTGCCACCAGTGATCGGCAGCCGGGACAGGGGGCGCAGAATGAGCAGTTCTTC. Translating it yields CATSDRQPGQGAQNEQFF.

This chain connects TRBV5-5 to TRBJ2-2; possible D gene TRBD2, 6 bases. The germline gives CDR1 SGHKS, CDR2 YYEKEE (reference sequence). The length of the CDR3 is 15 residues. The V gene lost 0 bases and the J gene lost 3 bases, with 9 bases spanning the gap. In DNA, the CDR3 is TGTGCCAGCAGCTTGGTGGGGGGAGACACCGGGGAGCTGTTTTTT. This sequence encodes CASSLVGGDTGELFF.

This clone showed up just a few times. This sequence joins TRBV3-1 (or the pseudogene TRBV3-2) and TRBJ2-7; 11 nucleotides agree with TRBD2. Germline V gives CDR1 LGHDT, CDR2 YNNKEL (reference sequence). With V trimmed by 6 bases and J by 6 bases, 7 bases remained unmatched. CDR3 size: 14 residues. This CDR3 is CASRPTSGSSEQYF. The CDR3 DNA reads as TGTGCCAGCAGACCCACTAGCGGGAGTTCCGAGCAGTACTTC.

The rearrangement joins TRBV5-5 to TRBJ2-4; TRBD1 matches 10 bases. This CDR3 comprises 17 residues. The V gene's germline CDR1 is SGHKS and CDR2 YYEKEE (reference sequence). V shed 3 bases, J shed 8 bases, and the junction held 14 bases outside the gene matches. The CDR3 nucleotides read TGTGCCAGCAGCTCCCCGGCGGGACAGGGGATTTTGGACATTCAGTACTTC. This translates into CASSSPAGQGILDIQYF. The whole variable domain, filled in from reference TRBV5-5 and TRBJ2-4, reads DAGVTQSPTHLIKTRGQQVTLRCSPISGHKSVSWYQQVLGQGPQFIFQYYEKEERGRGNFPDRFSARQFPNYSSELNVNALLLGDSALYLCASSSPAGQGILDIQYFGAGTRLSVL.

This chain joins TRBV5-1 and TRBJ2-1; TRBD2 might be the D (6 bases). Trimming removed 0 bases at V and 2 bases at J, with 9 bases between. Germline CDR1 SGHRS, CDR2 YFSETQ. CDR3 length equals 15 residues. The CDR3 DNA reads as TGCGCCAGCAGCTTGGGTAGCGGAACCTACAATGAGCAGTTCTTC. Protein: CASSLGSGTYNEQFF.

This chain uses TRBV7-2 with TRBJ2-5; D is undetermined. The V end lost 5 bases, the J end lost 7 bases, and 11 bases lay between the germline ends. The CDR3 contains 12 residues. The germline V gene has CDR1 SGHTA and CDR2 FQGNSA. This chain's CDR3 is CASSKAERTQYF. CDR3 coding DNA: TGTGCCAGCAGCAAGGCGGAGAGGACCCAGTACTTC.

The chain links TRBV3-1 (or the pseudogene TRBV3-2) to TRBJ2-1, with 11 bases fitting TRBD1. Germline CDR1 is LGHDT and CDR2 is YNNKEL (reference sequence). The CDR3 contains 16 residues. V dropped 4 bases and J dropped 6; count of bases not matched to a gene: 8. CDR3: CASSPWTGGNGNEQFF. The CDR3, as DNA: TGTGCCAGCAGCCCTTGGACAGGGGGCAATGGCAATGAGCAGTTCTTC.